This TCR beta chain was obtained from a study of CD8 T cells in Susac syndrome. CDR1 and CDR2 from the germline V gene are SEHNR and FQNEAQ (reference sequence). V was cut by 5 bases and J by 4 bases, with 8 bases left in between. The CDR3 is made up of 12 amino acids. Roughly 0.45 to 1 ug RNA was reverse transcribed with random hexamers. From the immunoSEQ multiplex PCR reads, TCRdb called clonotypes with MiXCR, one entry per CDR3 protein. The profile shows 180,000 or so distinct CDR3 sequences, about 95% of them singletons. Sequencing was carried out using CD4+ T cells from PBMCs. The TCR sequence derives from a human donor with multiple sclerosis. V gene TRBV7-9 combines with J gene TRBJ1-2; D unresolved. This chain's CDR3 is CASSEPSYGYTF. The CDR3 coding sequence is TGTGCCAGCAGCGAACCAAGCTATGGCTACACCTTC.